This T cell receptor beta chain came from a study of brain metastases from non-small cell lung cancer. TCRdb's copy holds only in-frame clones and misses some; the assay was immunoSEQ multiplex PCR. The sample holds around 1,400 clones, around 89% seen once. With respect to this clone: What it binds is unknown.

The junction had 9 bases not matched to a gene; V was cut back by 0 bases and J by 3 bases. The CDR3 length is 17 residues. Germline assignment: CDR1 LGHDT and CDR2 YNNKEL (reference sequence). Findings of the study overall: Brain metastases had lower T-cell infiltration than primary tumors. In 64% of brain metastases, T-cell clones were expanded compared with matched primary tumors.

The clonotype comes from a donor aged 40 or over with non-small cell lung cancer. The chain carries TRBV3-1 (or the pseudogene TRBV3-2) and TRBJ1-2, with 8 bases fitting TRBD1. The sequenced sample was primary lung tumor tissue. The CDR3 DNA follows: TGTGCCAGCAGCCAAGACGAGGCAGGGGGCTTTTACTATGGCTACACCTTC. Residues: CASSQDEAGGFYYGYTF.